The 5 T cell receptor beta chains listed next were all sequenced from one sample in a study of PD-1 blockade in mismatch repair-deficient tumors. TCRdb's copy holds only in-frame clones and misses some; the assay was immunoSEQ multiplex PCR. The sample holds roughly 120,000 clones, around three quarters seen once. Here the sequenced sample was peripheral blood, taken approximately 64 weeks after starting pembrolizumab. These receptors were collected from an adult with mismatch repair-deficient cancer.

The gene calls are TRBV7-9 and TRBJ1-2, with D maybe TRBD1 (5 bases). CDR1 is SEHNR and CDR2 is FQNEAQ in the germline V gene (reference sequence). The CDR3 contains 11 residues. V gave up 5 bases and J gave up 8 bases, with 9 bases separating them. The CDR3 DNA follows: TGTGCCAGCAGCCAAGGGGCCGGCTACACCTTC. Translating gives CASSQGAGYTF.

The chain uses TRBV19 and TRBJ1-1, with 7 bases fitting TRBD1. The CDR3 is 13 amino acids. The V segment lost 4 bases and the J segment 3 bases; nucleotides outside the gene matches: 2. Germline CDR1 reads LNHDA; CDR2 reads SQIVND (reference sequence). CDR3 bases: TGTGCCAGTAGTAACACAGGGGACACTGAAGCTTTCTTT. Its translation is CASSNTGDTEAFF. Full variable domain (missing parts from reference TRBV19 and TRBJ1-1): DGGITQSPKYLFRKEGQNVTLSCEQNLNHDAMYWYRQDPGQGLRLIYYSQIVNDFQKGDIAEGYSVSREKKESFPLTVTSAQKNPTAFYLCASSNTGDTEAFFGQGTRLTVV.

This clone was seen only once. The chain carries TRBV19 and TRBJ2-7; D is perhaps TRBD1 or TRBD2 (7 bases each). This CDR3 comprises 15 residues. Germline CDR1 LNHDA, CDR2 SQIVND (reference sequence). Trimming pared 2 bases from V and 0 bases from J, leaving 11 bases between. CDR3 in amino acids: CASSISGTASYEQYF. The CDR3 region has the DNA TGTGCCAGTAGTATAAGCGGGACAGCCTCCTACGAGCAGTACTTC. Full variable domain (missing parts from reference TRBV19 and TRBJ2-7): DGGITQSPKYLFRKEGQNVTLSCEQNLNHDAMYWYRQDPGQGLRLIYYSQIVNDFQKGDIAEGYSVSREKKESFPLTVTSAQKNPTAFYLCASSISGTASYEQYFGPGTRLTVT.

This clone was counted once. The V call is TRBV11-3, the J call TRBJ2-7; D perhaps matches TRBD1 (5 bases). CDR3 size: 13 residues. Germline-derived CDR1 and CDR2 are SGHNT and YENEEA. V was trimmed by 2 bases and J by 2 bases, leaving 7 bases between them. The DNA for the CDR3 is TGTGCCAGCAGCTTAAGACAGCCCTACGAGCAGTACTTC. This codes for CASSLRQPYEQYF.

The CDR3 loop reads CAPEGENGYTF. CDR3 DNA sequence: TGTGCCCCCGAGGGGGAGAATGGCTACACCTTC. The chain has TRBV27 and TRBJ1-2; D perhaps matches TRBD1 (6 bases). Germline V lookup: CDR1 MNHEY, CDR2 SMNVEV (reference sequence). CDR3 size: 11 residues. Between the trimmed V and J ends, which lost 11 bases and 6 bases, there was a span of 13 bases.